These T cell receptor beta chains were read from a single sample in a study of shared clonotypes between healthy human individuals. Using immunoSEQ multiplex PCR, the repertoire was profiled, and TCRdb retains in-frame clones only, with some absent. This sample has about 690,000 clones, with less than 95% found just once. The sample was memory CD8+ T cells from PBMCs. All receptors come from a man younger than 35 in good health. Some clones in this sample may be carry-over from other donors' samples. The CDR3 runs from the conserved cysteine through the conserved F or W. The order of the fields is CDR3 length, V gene, J gene, CDR3 protein.

14,TRBV28,TRBJ2-7,CASSLQGASYEQYF
15,TRBV27,TRBJ1-3,CASSPTGEGGNTIYF
14,TRBV28,TRBJ2-7,CASSFRGSGYEQYF
14,TRBV29-1,TRBJ2-7,CSVEDWGEGNEQYF
14,TRBV28,TRBJ1-1,CASSPFRDFFEAFF
15,TRBV27,TRBJ1-2,CASSLRSGLRYGYTF
15,TRBV27,TRBJ2-7,CASSEGTAGSYEQYF
13,TRBV30,TRBJ1-2,CAWMGRANYGYTF
16,TRBV4-1,TRBJ2-3,CASSQDPAGGTDTQYF
14,TRBV30,TRBJ1-6,CAWSRLDYNSPLHF
14,TRBV27,TRBJ1-2,CASKGQGEGYGYTF